The 20 T cell receptor beta chains below come from one sample, sequenced in a study of T cells in Graves' hyperthyroidism and ophthalmopathy. RNA transcripts gave rise to amplified TCR beta CDR3 regions. RT-PCR in the first round (using the HTBI primer set) targeted the TCR CDR3. In TCRdb, the multiplex PCR reads were re-called with MiXCR into one record per CDR3 protein. Of roughly 560,000 distinct CDR3 sequences in the sample, roughly 14% were seen once. The sequenced sample was blood. All receptors come from a woman in her 40s with Graves' ophthalmopathy.

The gene calls are TRBV18 and TRBJ2-2; the D is unclear. Trimming removed 2 bases at V and 2 bases at J, with 9 bases between. The CDR3 totals 15 residues. CDR1 is KGHSH and CDR2 is LQKENI in the germline V gene. CDR3 sequence reads: CASSPERDNTGELFF. The CDR3 DNA follows: TGTGCCAGCTCACCAGAAAGGGATAACACCGGGGAGCTGTTTTTT.

This clonotype was detected ten times or more. This chain joins TRBV6-2 or TRBV6-3 and TRBJ2-7; no clear D gene. Germline V CDR1 and CDR2: MNHEY, SVGEGT. V was pared by 11 bases and J by 3 bases, with 5 bases between. The CDR3 totals 9 residues. The CDR3 loop is CAGYYEQYF. The CDR3 DNA reads TGTGCCGGCTACTACGAGCAGTACTTC.

The chain combines TRBV7-2 with TRBJ2-7; tentative D call: TRBD2 (5 bases). V was shortened by 2 bases and J by 12 bases, with 14 bases between the two germline ends. The germline V gene encodes CDR1 SGHTA and CDR2 FQGNSA. CDR3 length: 12 amino acids. The CDR3 DNA reads TGTGCCAGCAGCTTATGGGGTGGGAGTCCGTACTTC. Translation: CASSLWGGSPYF.

This clonotype was recorded many times. The chain is built from TRBV28 and TRBJ1-1; D is ambiguous. This CDR3 has 14 amino acids. Germline assignment: CDR1 MDHEN and CDR2 SYDVKM. Trimming removed 5 bases from V and 7 bases from J, with 17 bases in between. The CDR3 region has the DNA TGTGCCAGCAGTCCCGACGTGGGTCATCTTGAAGCTTTCTTT. It is translated as CASSPDVGHLEAFF.

This rearrangement joins TRBV30 to TRBJ2-7, with D tentatively TRBD2 (5 bases). CDR3 length: 13 residues. Trimming pared 2 bases from V and 3 bases from J, leaving 11 bases between. Germline V lookup: CDR1 GTSNPN, CDR2 SVGIG (reference sequence). The CDR3 nucleotides read TGTGCCTGGAGTCCCGGGAACCTCTACGAGCAGTACTTC. It codes for CAWSPGNLYEQYF.

This clonotype was picked up a small number of times. The J gene is TRBJ1-2, the V gene TRBV12-3 or TRBV12-4, with 8 nucleotides matching TRBD1. V trimming: 3 bases; J trimming: 4 bases; junction bases outside the gene matches: 13. The CDR3 extends over 17 amino acids. This CDR3 reads CASSFRPDRGRGYGYTF. The DNA for the CDR3 is TGTGCCAGCAGTTTTCGACCCGACAGGGGTAGAGGCTATGGCTACACCTTC.

The V and J genes are TRBV13 and TRBJ1-1, with D uncertain. Per germline, CDR1 PRHDT and CDR2 FYEKMQ (reference sequence). Trimming left V 0 bases short and J 2 bases short, with 10 bases between. This CDR3 spans 15 amino acids. For the CDR3, the DNA is TGTGCCAGCAGCTTAGGGGCAGGAATTAACACTGAAGCTTTCTTT. Amino acid sequence: CASSLGAGINTEAFF. The full variable domain, with the rest looked up from reference TRBV13 and TRBJ1-1, is AAGVIQSPRHLIKEKRETATLKCYPIPRHDTVYWYQQGPGQDPQFLISFYEKMQSDKGSIPDRFSAQQFSDYHSELNMSSLELGDSALYFCASSLGAGINTEAFFGQGTRLTVV.

This clonotype appeared a few times. This chain uses TRBV6-5 with TRBJ2-7; 10 bases map to TRBD2. The CDR3 length is 15 residues. J gave up 5 bases and V 2 bases, and 6 bases lay outside the gene matches. Germline V gene lookup returns CDR1 MNHEY and CDR2 SVGAGI. CDR3 in DNA: TGTGCCAGCAGTTACGCGGCTAGCGGGAGCCACGAGCAGTACTTC. This gives the protein CASSYAASGSHEQYF.

This clonotype occurred many times. The chain has TRBV24-1 and TRBJ1-5; D gene ambiguous. V lost 3 bases and J 0 bases, leaving 2 bases between the germline ends. The germline CDR1 and CDR2 sequences are KGHDR and SFDVKD. The CDR3 has 13 amino acids. CDR3 in DNA: TGTGCCACCAGTGATATTAGCAATCAGCCCCAGCATTTT. Translating gives CATSDISNQPQHF.

This clonotype was observed a few times. CDR3 loop: CAYSGTGWDEQYF. CDR3 coding DNA: TGTGCCTACTCCGGGACAGGGTGGGACGAGCAGTACTTC. The rearrangement links TRBV30 to TRBJ2-7, with 9 positions matching TRBD1. Germline V gene data show CDR1 as GTSNPN and CDR2 as SVGIG (reference sequence). Trimming cost V 7 bases and J 5 bases; bases outside gene matches: 9. The CDR3 totals 13 residues.

The chain has TRBV7-2 and TRBJ2-7, with TRBD1 matching 8 bases. This CDR3 region has 15 residues. J lost 4 bases, V lost 3 bases, and 8 bases had no gene match. Germline assignment: CDR1 SGHTA and CDR2 FQGNSA. This chain's CDR3 is CASSFLGQGPYEQYF. The CDR3 nucleotides read TGTGCCAGCAGCTTCTTAGGACAGGGCCCATACGAGCAGTACTTC.

This clonotype was observed many times. The chain recombines TRBV2 with TRBJ2-2; possibly TRBD2 for D (6 bases). V lost 7 bases and J 6 bases, leaving 15 bases between the germline ends. The CDR3 is 14 amino acids. Germline V lookup: CDR1 SNHLY, CDR2 FYNNEI. In nucleotides, the CDR3 is TGTGCCAGCATGACCGGAGGGACCGCCGGGGAGCTGTTTTTT. Translated, it gives CASMTGGTAGELFF.

The chain carries TRBV12-3 or TRBV12-4 and TRBJ2-1; TRBD1 might be the D (6 bases). Deletions cut 5 bases from V and 9 bases from J, with 20 bases between. This CDR3 has 15 residues. In DNA, the CDR3 is TGTGCCAGCAGTACAGGGCTCTCGTCAACATTTGAGCAGTTCTTC. Its protein product is CASSTGLSSTFEQFF.

At least ten counts were recorded for this clonotype. The chain is built from TRBV7-3 and TRBJ2-2; either TRBD1 or TRBD2 may fit D (5 bases each). The CDR3 is made up of 16 amino acids. V was cut by 3 bases and J by 0 bases, with 11 bases left in between. CDR1 and CDR2 from the germline V gene are SGHTA and FQGTGA. CDR3 sequence reads: CASSFEGPANTGELFF. CDR3 in DNA: TGTGCCAGCAGCTTCGAGGGGCCGGCGAACACCGGGGAGCTGTTTTTT.

This clonotype was detected many times. The chain recombines TRBV7-2 with TRBJ2-7; D unclear. This CDR3 spans 12 amino acids. Germline V CDR1 and CDR2: SGHTA, FQGNSA. Trimming pared 0 bases from V and 9 bases from J, leaving 9 bases between. CDR3 sequence (DNA): TGTGCCAGCAGCTTAGCCATGGGGTGGCAGTACTTC. Protein product: CASSLAMGWQYF.

This clonotype came up many times. This chain uses TRBV28 with TRBJ1-5; possible D gene TRBD1, 5 bases. Trimming removed 1 base at V and 2 bases at J, with 15 bases between. The CDR3 runs 17 residues. Germline CDR1 and CDR2: MDHEN and SYDVKM. CDR3 DNA sequence: TGTGCCAGCAGTTTATTGGGGTGGAGGGGAGGCAATCAGCCCCAGCATTTT. It specifies CASSLLGWRGGNQPQHF.

The chain joins TRBV28 to TRBJ1-5; D not certain. CDR1 and CDR2 from the germline V gene are MDHEN and SYDVKM. The CDR3 totals 16 residues. V dropped 1 base and J dropped 1 base, with 11 bases sitting between them. The chain's CDR3 is CASSLFAGPSNQPQHF. DNA of the CDR3: TGTGCCAGCAGTTTATTTGCGGGCCCCAGCAATCAGCCCCAGCATTTT.

This clonotype was counted only a few times. The rearrangement joins TRBV5-1 to TRBJ2-7, with a tentative D call TRBD1 (6 bases). CDR1 is SGHRS, CDR2 YFSETQ, per germline. V gave up 0 bases and J gave up 3 bases, with 13 bases separating them. The CDR3 spans 15 residues. The CDR3: CASSLVTGRNYEQYF. For the CDR3, the DNA is TGCGCCAGCAGCTTGGTCACAGGGAGAAACTACGAGCAGTACTTC.

This clonotype was counted at least ten times. The chain links TRBV24-1 to TRBJ2-5; no firm D call. The CDR3 contains 13 residues. Trimming left V 0 bases short and J 4 bases short, with 5 bases between. CDR1 KGHDR and CDR2 SFDVKD come from the germline V gene. CDR3 in amino acids: CATSDLYGETQYF. The CDR3 nucleotides are TGTGCCACCAGTGATTTGTACGGAGAGACCCAGTACTTC.

There are many counts of this clonotype. The V call is TRBV28, the J call TRBJ2-7; the match to TRBD2 covers 8 bases. This CDR3 contains 17 residues. V dropped 6 bases and J dropped 3; count of bases not matched to a gene: 16. In germline, CDR1 is MDHEN, CDR2 SYDVKM. Here the CDR3 reads CASRPPAGGKGSYEQYF. The CDR3 region has the DNA TGTGCCAGCAGACCCCCCGCGGGGGGCAAGGGAAGCTACGAGCAGTACTTC.